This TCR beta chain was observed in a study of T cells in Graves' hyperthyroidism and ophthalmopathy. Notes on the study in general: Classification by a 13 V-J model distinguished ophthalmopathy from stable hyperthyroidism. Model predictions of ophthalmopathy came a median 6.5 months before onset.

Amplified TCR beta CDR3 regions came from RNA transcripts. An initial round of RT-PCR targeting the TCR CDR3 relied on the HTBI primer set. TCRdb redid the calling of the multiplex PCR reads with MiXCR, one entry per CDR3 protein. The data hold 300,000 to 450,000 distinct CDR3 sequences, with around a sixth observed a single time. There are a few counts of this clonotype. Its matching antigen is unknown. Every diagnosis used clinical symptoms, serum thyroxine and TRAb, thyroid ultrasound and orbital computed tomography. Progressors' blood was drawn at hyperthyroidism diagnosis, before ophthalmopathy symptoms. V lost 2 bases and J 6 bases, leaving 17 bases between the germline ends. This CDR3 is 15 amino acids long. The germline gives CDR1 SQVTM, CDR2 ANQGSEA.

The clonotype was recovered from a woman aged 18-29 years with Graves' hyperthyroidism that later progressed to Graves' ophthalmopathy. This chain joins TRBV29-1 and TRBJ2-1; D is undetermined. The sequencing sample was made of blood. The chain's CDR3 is CSVELGMLTFNEQFF. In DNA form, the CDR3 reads TGCAGCGTTGAATTAGGAATGTTAACATTCAATGAGCAGTTCTTC.